Shown below are 23 T cell receptor beta chains from a single sample sequenced in a study of T cells after yellow fever vaccination. Using its own MiXCR run on the 5' RACE reads, TCRdb lists one record per CDR3 protein. The sample shows just under 600,000 distinct CDR3 sequences, around an eighth of them seen only once. The specimen comprised PBMCs, sampled on the day of the yellow fever booster vaccination. The receptors come from a man aged 25-40 years who received the YFV17D yellow fever vaccine.

The CDR3 region has the DNA TGCAGTGCAAGCTACCCGGGACGGGCCTACGAGCAGTACTTC. Amino acid sequence: CSASYPGRAYEQYF. This chain joins TRBV20-1 and TRBJ2-7; the D gene could be TRBD1 or TRBD2 (5 bases each). The V end lost 6 bases, the J end lost 2 bases, and 17 bases lay between the germline ends. Germline V gene sequence: CDR1 DFQATT, CDR2 SNEGSKA (reference sequence). The CDR3 is made up of 14 amino acids.

The chain is built from TRBV6-2 or TRBV6-3 and TRBJ1-5; D call uncertain. CDR1 is MNHEY and CDR2 is SVGEGT in the germline V gene. V lost 4 bases, J lost 9 bases, and 10 bases lay in between. This CDR3 contains 12 residues. CDR3 residues: CASSSTRRPQHF. For the CDR3, the DNA is TGTGCCAGCAGTTCGACCCGTAGGCCCCAGCATTTT.

The CDR3 sequence: CASSQGLFEQYF. The CDR3, as DNA: TGTGCCAGCAGCCAGGGACTCTTCGAGCAGTACTTC. J is TRBJ2-7 and V is TRBV7-2, with a weak D call TRBD2 (6 bases). This CDR3 has 12 residues. Trimming took off 5 bases at V and 6 bases at J, with 11 bases between the two ends. Looked up from germline, CDR1 is SGHTA and CDR2 is FQGNSA. The entire variable domain, with the rest obtained from reference TRBV7-2 and TRBJ2-7, is as follows: GAGVSQSPSNKVTEKGKDVELRCDPISGHTALYWYRQSLGQGLEFLIYFQGNSAPDKSGLPSDRFSAERTGGSVSTLTIQRTQQEDSAVYLCASSQGLFEQYFGPGTRLTVT.

This rearrangement joins TRBV24-1 to TRBJ2-5; D may be TRBD2 (5 bases). Germline V CDR1 and CDR2: KGHDR, SFDVKD. The V end lost 9 bases, the J end lost 4 bases, and 11 bases lay between the germline ends. The CDR3 sequence is 12 residues long. The CDR3: CATSRGLETQYF. DNA for the CDR3: TGTGCCACCTCCCGAGGGCTAGAGACCCAGTACTTC.

V usage is TRBV20-1 and J usage is TRBJ1-1, with D possibly being TRBD1 (6 bases). Trimming removed 6 bases from V and 3 bases from J, with 17 bases in between. The CDR3 covers 14 residues. Germline values: CDR1 DFQATT, CDR2 SNEGSKA (reference sequence). CDR3 nucleotides: TGCAGTGCCCGCTCGGGGGGCGCGGACACTGAAGCTTTCTTT. This codes for CSARSGGADTEAFF.

This clonotype was found a few times. V gene TRBV4-3 combines with J gene TRBJ2-3; 11 nucleotides align to TRBD2. The CDR3 contains 14 residues. Germline CDR1 and CDR2: LGHNA and YSLEER. Germline trimming cut 0 bases from V and 14 bases from J; bases unmatched to any gene: 7. The chain's CDR3 is CASSQDELAGVMYF. Here the CDR3 DNA reads TGCGCCAGCAGCCAAGACGAACTAGCGGGAGTGATGTATTTT.

This clonotype was picked up a small number of times. The V gene is TRBV6-2 or TRBV6-3, the J gene TRBJ2-1; 14 bases are a match to TRBD2. The ends lost 6 bases at V and 7 bases at J; junction bases unmatched: 11. There are 17 residues in the CDR3. Germline V lookup: CDR1 MNHEY, CDR2 SVGEGT. The CDR3 nucleotides are TGTGCCAGCAGCCCTCAGGGACTAGCGGGAGTAGGAAATGAGCAGTTCTTC. This codes for CASSPQGLAGVGNEQFF.

The chain uses TRBV10-1 and TRBJ2-2; TRBD2 agrees at 9 bases. The V segment lost 3 bases and the J segment 0 bases; nucleotides outside the gene matches: 2. Germline V gene data show CDR1 as WNHNN and CDR2 as SYGVQD (reference sequence). This CDR3 has 16 residues. Here the CDR3 reads CASSDGGRANTGELFF. The CDR3 coding sequence is TGCGCCAGCAGTGATGGCGGGAGGGCGAACACCGGGGAGCTGTTTTTT.

In its sample, this clonotype was seen a few times. The genes are TRBV5-1 and TRBJ1-2, with no clear D. The V end lost 5 bases, the J end lost 2 bases, and 10 bases lay between the germline ends. The CDR3 sequence is 13 residues long. Germline CDR1 and CDR2: SGHRS and YFSETQ. The CDR3 nucleotides are TGCGCCAGCAGTTTTGACGGGAACTATGGCTACACCTTC. Its translation is CASSFDGNYGYTF.

V gene TRBV5-1 combines with J gene TRBJ1-1; D is uncertain. Trimming left V 2 bases short and J 10 bases short, with 18 bases between. The germline CDR1 and CDR2 sequences are SGHRS and YFSETQ. The CDR3 has 14 amino acids. DNA of the CDR3: TGCGCCAGCAGCTTAGGATACGGGAGATTGGGAGCTTTCTTT. It is translated as CASSLGYGRLGAFF.

The rearrangement links TRBV6-1 to TRBJ2-3; TRBD2 agrees at 8 bases. Germline values: CDR1 MNHNS, CDR2 SASEGT. The CDR3 totals 17 residues. The J segment lost 3 bases and the V segment lost 5 bases, leaving 13 bases of the junction unmatched. The CDR3 protein is CASSRANLAGKTDTQYF. The CDR3 nucleotides read TGTGCCAGCAGTAGGGCAAACTTAGCGGGAAAGACAGATACGCAGTATTTT.

In this sample, this clonotype turned up a few times. The chain joins TRBV6-5 to TRBJ1-1; possibly TRBD1 for D (5 bases). Germline V CDR1 and CDR2: MNHEY, SVGAGI. V was cut by 2 bases and J by 1 base, with 11 bases left in between. CDR3 size: 15 residues. CDR3 nucleotide sequence: TGTGCCAGCAGTTACCGGGCAGGGCCGAACACTGAAGCTTTCTTT. This encodes CASSYRAGPNTEAFF.

The V and J genes are TRBV4-2 and TRBJ2-3; the match to TRBD1 covers 9 bases. V shed 1 base, J shed 2 bases, and the junction held 7 bases outside the gene matches. CDR1 and CDR2 from the germline V gene are LGHNA and YNFKEQ. CDR3 length equals 17 residues. CDR3 sequence reads: CASSQVLGTGSTDTQYF. DNA for the CDR3: TGTGCCAGCAGCCAAGTGCTAGGGACAGGGTCCACAGATACGCAGTATTTT.

The genes are TRBV4-3 and TRBJ2-5; 8 bases are shared with TRBD1. Germline CDR1 is LGHNA and CDR2 is YSLEER. The CDR3 is 15 residues long. J was trimmed by 2 bases and V by 3 bases; bases with no gene match: 5. The CDR3 bases are TGCGCCAGCAGCCAGGGGAACAGGGGGCAAGAGACCCAGTACTTC. It codes for CASSQGNRGQETQYF.

The table lists this clonotype with many counts. The rearrangement uses TRBV29-1 and TRBJ1-1; 10 bases are a match to TRBD1. The CDR3 extends over 14 amino acids. Germline lookup yields CDR1 SQVTM and CDR2 ANQGSEA. V lost 6 bases and J lost 5; bases outside the gene matches: 9. The CDR3 DNA reads as TGCAGCGTCCTCCGGGACAGGGGAAGTACTGAAGCTTTCTTT. Translating it yields CSVLRDRGSTEAFF.

The table lists this clonotype with a few counts. The rearrangement uses TRBV6-1 and TRBJ2-1; 7 bases match TRBD1. The V and J ends lost 6 bases and 2 bases, in that order; junction bases with no gene match: 7. There are 15 residues in the CDR3. Germline lookup yields CDR1 MNHNS and CDR2 SASEGT. The CDR3 loop reads CASSPDRRAYNEQFF. CDR3 nucleotide sequence: TGTGCCAGCAGCCCGGACAGGCGCGCCTACAATGAGCAGTTCTTC.

This clonotype was observed a handful of times. The chain couples TRBV5-6 to TRBJ2-7; TRBD2 aligns across 11 bases. The J segment lost 4 bases and the V segment lost 3 bases, leaving 6 bases of the junction unmatched. The CDR3 totals 15 residues. Germline assignment: CDR1 SGHDT and CDR2 YYEEEE. CDR3 region: CASSWRLAGSYEQYF. In nucleotides, the CDR3 is TGTGCCAGCAGCTGGAGACTAGCGGGAAGTTACGAGCAGTACTTC. The full variable domain, in which reference TRBV5-6 and TRBJ2-7 provide the parts outside the CDR3, is DAGVTQSPTHLIKTRGQQVTLRCSPKSGHDTVSWYQQALGQGPQFIFQYYEEEERQRGNFPDRFSGHQFPNYSSELNVNALLLGDSALYLCASSWRLAGSYEQYFGPGTRLTVT.

This clonotype was seen only a few times. V is TRBV12-3 or TRBV12-4 and J is TRBJ1-1, with D unresolved. The CDR3 covers 13 residues. V lost 6 bases and J 6 bases, leaving 14 bases between the germline ends. CDR3 amino acids: CASSQRASAEAFF. The CDR3 bases are TGTGCCAGCAGCCAAAGGGCTAGCGCTGAAGCTTTCTTT.

The rearrangement uses TRBV7-9 and TRBJ2-7, with no clear D. The germline V gene has CDR1 SEHNR and CDR2 FQNEAQ (reference sequence). The CDR3 extends over 13 amino acids. Trimming took off 3 bases at V and 3 bases at J, with 9 bases between the two ends. The CDR3 protein is CASSFNPDYEQYF. The CDR3 region has the DNA TGTGCCAGCAGCTTTAATCCGGACTACGAGCAGTACTTC.

The V gene is TRBV7-2, the J gene TRBJ2-2; the D gene could be TRBD1 or TRBD2 (6 bases each). Germline V gene sequence: CDR1 SGHTA, CDR2 FQGNSA. Trimming removed 1 base from V and 7 bases from J, with 13 bases in between. This CDR3 contains 15 residues. CDR3 nucleotide sequence: TGTGCCAGCAGCTTAGTCGGAGGGGGTAACGGGGAGCTGTTTTTT. As protein: CASSLVGGGNGELFF.

The rearrangement joins TRBV12-3 or TRBV12-4 to TRBJ2-7; 7 bases agree with TRBD1. After removal of 7 bases from V and 3 bases from J, the junction contained 6 bases not matched to a gene. The CDR3 is made up of 13 amino acids. Here the CDR3 DNA reads TGTGCCAGCACCTCCCAGGGGGTCTACGAGCAGTACTTC. Amino acid sequence: CASTSQGVYEQYF.

This clonotype was detected many times. The chain combines TRBV18 with TRBJ1-5, with 9 bases matching TRBD1. J was trimmed by 4 bases and V by 5 bases; bases with no gene match: 0. Germline V gene data show CDR1 as KGHSH and CDR2 as LQKENI. The CDR3 is made up of 13 amino acids. The CDR3: CASSGQGNQPQHF. The CDR3 DNA reads TGTGCCAGCTCAGGACAGGGGAATCAGCCCCAGCATTTT.

The table lists this clonotype with a few counts. The CDR3 bases are TGTGCCAGCTCACCACGAGGAGCGGGAGCCCCGGATTTGACAGATACGCAGTATTTT. Translated: CASSPRGAGAPDLTDTQYF. The gene calls are TRBV18 and TRBJ2-3; 8 bases map to TRBD2. CDR3 length: 19 residues. Looked up from germline, CDR1 is KGHSH and CDR2 is LQKENI. The V gene end was trimmed by 1 base and the J gene end by 3 bases; junction bases not matched to a gene: 15.